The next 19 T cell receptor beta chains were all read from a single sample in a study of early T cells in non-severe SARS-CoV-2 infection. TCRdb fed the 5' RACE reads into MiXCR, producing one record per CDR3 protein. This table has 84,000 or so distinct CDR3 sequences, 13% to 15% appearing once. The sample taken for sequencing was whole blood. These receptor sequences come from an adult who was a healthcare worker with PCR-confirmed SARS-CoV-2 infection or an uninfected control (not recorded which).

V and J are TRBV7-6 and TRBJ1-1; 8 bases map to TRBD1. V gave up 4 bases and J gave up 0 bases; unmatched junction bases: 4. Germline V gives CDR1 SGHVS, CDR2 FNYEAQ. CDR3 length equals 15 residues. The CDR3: CASSSRTGMNTEAFF. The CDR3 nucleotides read TGTGCCAGCAGCTCAAGGACAGGGATGAACACTGAAGCTTTCTTT. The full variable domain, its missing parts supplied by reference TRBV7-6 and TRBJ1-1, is GAGVSQSPRYKVTKRGQDVALRCDPISGHVSLYWYRQALGQGPEFLTYFNYEAQQDKSGLPNDRFSAERPEGSISTLTIQRTEQRDSAMYRCASSSRTGMNTEAFFGQGTRLTVV.

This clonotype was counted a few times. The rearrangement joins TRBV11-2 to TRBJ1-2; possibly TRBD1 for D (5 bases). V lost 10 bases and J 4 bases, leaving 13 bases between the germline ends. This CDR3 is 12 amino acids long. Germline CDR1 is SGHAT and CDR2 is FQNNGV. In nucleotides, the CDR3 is TGTGCCACCCTGGGGGGTATCTATGGCTACACCTTC. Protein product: CATLGGIYGYTF.

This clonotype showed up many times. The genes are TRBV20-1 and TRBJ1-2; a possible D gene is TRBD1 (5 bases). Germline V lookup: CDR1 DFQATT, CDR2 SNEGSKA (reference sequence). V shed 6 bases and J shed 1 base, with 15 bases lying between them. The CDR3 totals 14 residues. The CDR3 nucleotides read TGCAGTGCCCCAGCGGGACGGCTTAACTATGGCTACACCTTC. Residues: CSAPAGRLNYGYTF.

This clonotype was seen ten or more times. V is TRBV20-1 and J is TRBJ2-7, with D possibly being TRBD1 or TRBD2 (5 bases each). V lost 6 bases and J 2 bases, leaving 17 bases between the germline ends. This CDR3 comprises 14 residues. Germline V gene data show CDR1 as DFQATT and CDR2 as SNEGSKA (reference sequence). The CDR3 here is CSASGTKEPYEQYF. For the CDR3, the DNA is TGCAGTGCCTCCGGGACGAAGGAACCCTACGAGCAGTACTTC.

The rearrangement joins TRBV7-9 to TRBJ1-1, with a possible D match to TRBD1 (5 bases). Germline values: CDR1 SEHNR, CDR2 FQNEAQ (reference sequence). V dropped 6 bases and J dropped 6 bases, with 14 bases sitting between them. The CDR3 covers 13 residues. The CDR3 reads CASRITGVAEAFF. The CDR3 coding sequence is TGTGCCAGCAGGATAACAGGAGTTGCTGAAGCTTTCTTT.

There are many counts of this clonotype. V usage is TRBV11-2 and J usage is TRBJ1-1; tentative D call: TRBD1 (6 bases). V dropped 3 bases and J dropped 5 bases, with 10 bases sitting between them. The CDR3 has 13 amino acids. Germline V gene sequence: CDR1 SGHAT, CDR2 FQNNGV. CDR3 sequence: CASSFPGATEAFF. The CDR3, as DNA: TGTGCCAGCAGCTTTCCGGGGGCGACTGAAGCTTTCTTT.

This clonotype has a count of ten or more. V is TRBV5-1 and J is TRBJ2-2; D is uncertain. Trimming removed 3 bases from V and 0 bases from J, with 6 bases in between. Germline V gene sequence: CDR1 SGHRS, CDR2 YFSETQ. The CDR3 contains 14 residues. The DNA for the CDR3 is TGCGCCAGCAGCTCCGACCCGAACACCGGGGAGCTGTTTTTT. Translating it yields CASSSDPNTGELFF. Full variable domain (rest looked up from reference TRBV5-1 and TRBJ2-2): KAGVTQTPRYLIKTRGQQVTLSCSPISGHRSVSWYQQTPGQGLQFLFEYFSETQRNKGNFPGRFSGRQFSNSRSEMNVSTLELGDSALYLCASSSDPNTGELFFGEGSRLTVL.

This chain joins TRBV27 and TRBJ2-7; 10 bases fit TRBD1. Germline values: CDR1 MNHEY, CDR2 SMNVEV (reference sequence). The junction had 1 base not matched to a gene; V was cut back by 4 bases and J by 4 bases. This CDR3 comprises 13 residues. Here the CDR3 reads CASSWGQGYEQYF. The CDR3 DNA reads TGTGCCAGCAGTTGGGGACAGGGGTACGAGCAGTACTTC.

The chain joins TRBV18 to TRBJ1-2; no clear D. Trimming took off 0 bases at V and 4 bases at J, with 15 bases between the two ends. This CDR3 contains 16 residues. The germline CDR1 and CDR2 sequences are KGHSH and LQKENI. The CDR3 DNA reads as TGTGCCAGCTCACCACCAGTTACCCATTGGTTCTATGGCTACACCTTC. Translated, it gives CASSPPVTHWFYGYTF.

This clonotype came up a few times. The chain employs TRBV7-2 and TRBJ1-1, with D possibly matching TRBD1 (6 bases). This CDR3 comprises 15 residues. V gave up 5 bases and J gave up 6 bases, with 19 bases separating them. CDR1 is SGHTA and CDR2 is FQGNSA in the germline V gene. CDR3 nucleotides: TGTGCCAGCAGCATTACAGGGATCGCACTTTCTGAAGCTTTCTTT. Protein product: CASSITGIALSEAFF.

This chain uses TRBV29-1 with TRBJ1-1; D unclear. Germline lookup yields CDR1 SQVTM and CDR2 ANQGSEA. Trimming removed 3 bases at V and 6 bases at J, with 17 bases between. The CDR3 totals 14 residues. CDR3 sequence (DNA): TGCAGCGTTGACGGTCGGGGATCGATGGCTGAAGCTTTCTTT. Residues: CSVDGRGSMAEAFF.

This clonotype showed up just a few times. The CDR3 here is CASSVTGNTEAFF. In DNA, the CDR3 is TGTGCCAGCAGCGTAACTGGGAACACTGAAGCTTTCTTT. This chain connects TRBV9 to TRBJ1-1; D uncertain. The V end was cut by 1 base, the J end by 1 base, with 5 bases between. The CDR3 loop spans 13 amino acids. CDR1 and CDR2 from the germline V gene are SGDLS and YYNGEE. Combining the CDR3 with reference TRBV9 and TRBJ1-1 gives the whole variable domain DSGVTQTPKHLITATGQRVTLRCSPRSGDLSVYWYQQSLDQGLQFLIQYYNGEERAKGNILERFSAQQFPDLHSELNLSSLELGDSALYFCASSVTGNTEAFFGQGTRLTVV.

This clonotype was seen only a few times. CDR3 DNA: TGCGCCAGCAGCCAAGGACAGGGGTTTGACGAGCAGTACTTC. It codes for CASSQGQGFDEQYF. The chain employs TRBV5-1 and TRBJ2-7; 9 bases agree with TRBD1. Germline loops: CDR1 SGHRS, CDR2 YFSETQ. This CDR3 region has 14 residues. V dropped 4 bases and J dropped 5; count of bases not matched to a gene: 7.

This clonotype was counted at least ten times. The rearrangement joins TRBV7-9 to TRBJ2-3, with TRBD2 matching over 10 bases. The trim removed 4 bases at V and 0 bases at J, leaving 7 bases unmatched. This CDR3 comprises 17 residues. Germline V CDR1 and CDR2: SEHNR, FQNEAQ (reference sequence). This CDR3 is CASSSPGSGGSTDTQYF. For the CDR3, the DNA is TGTGCCAGCAGCTCCCCGGGTAGCGGGGGGAGCACAGATACGCAGTATTTT.

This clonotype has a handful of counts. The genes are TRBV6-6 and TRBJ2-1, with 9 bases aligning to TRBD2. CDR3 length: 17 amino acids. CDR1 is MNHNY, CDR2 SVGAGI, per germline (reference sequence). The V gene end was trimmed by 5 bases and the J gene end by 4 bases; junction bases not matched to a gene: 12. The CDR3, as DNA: TGTGCCAGCAGTCGACCCCACAGCGGGGGGAAATACAATGAGCAGTTCTTC. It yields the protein CASSRPHSGGKYNEQFF.

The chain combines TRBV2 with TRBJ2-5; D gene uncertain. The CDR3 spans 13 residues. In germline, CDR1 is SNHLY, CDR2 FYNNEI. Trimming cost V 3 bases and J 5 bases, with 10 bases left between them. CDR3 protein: CASSDRSSETQYF. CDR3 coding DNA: TGTGCCAGCAGTGACAGGTCGAGCGAGACCCAGTACTTC.

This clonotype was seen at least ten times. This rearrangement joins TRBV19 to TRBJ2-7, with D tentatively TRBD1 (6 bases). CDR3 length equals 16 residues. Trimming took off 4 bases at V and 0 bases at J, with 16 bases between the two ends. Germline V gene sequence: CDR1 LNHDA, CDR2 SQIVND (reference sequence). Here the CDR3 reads CASSRTRDTFSYEQYF. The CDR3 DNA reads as TGTGCCAGTAGTAGAACCCGGGACACCTTCTCCTACGAGCAGTACTTC.

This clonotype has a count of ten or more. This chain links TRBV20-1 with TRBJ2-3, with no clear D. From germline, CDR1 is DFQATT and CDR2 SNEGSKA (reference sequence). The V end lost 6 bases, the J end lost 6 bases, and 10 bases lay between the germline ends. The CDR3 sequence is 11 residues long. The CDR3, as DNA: TGCAGTGCCACTGCCGAGGATACGCAGTATTTT. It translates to CSATAEDTQYF.

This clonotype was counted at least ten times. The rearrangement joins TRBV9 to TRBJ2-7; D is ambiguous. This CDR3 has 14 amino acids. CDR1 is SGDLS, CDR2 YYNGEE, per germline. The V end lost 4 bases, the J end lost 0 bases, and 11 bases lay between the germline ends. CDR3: CASSPGLLSYEQYF. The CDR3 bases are TGTGCCAGCAGCCCCGGGCTGCTCTCCTACGAGCAGTACTTC.